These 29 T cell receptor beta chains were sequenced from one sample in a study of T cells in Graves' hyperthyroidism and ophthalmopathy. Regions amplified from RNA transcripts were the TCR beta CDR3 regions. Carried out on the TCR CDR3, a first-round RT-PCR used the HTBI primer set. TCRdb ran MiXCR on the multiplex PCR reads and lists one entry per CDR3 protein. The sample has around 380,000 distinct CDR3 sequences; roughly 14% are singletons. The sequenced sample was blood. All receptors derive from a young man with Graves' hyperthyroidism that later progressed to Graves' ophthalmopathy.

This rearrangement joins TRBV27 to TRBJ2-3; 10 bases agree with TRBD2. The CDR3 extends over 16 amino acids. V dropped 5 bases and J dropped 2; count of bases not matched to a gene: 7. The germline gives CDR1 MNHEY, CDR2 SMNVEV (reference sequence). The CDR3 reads CASSPRTSGFTDTQYF. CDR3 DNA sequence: TGTGCCAGCAGTCCTCGGACTAGCGGATTCACAGATACGCAGTATTTT.

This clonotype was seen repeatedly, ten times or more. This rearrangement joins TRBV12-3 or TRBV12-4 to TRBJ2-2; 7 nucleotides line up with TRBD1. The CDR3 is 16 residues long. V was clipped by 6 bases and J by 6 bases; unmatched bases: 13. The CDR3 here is CASRKGQTLSSGELFF. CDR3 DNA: TGTGCCAGCAGAAAGGGACAGACACTTTCATCCGGGGAGCTGTTTTTT.

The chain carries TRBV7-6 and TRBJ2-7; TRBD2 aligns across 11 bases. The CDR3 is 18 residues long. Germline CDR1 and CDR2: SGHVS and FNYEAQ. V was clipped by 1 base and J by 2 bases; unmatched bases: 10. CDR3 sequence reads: CASSLGAFGLAGTYEQYF. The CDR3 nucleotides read TGTGCCAGCAGCTTAGGGGCCTTTGGACTAGCGGGTACCTACGAGCAGTACTTC.

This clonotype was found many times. The CDR3 sequence is CASSYRQAGANTGELFF. The CDR3 nucleotides read TGTGCCAGCAGTTACCGACAGGCGGGGGCGAACACCGGGGAGCTGTTTTTT. The rearrangement joins TRBV7-9 to TRBJ2-2; a weak D match, TRBD2 (7 bases). Trimming cost V 6 bases and J 0 bases, with 17 bases left between them. The CDR3 runs to 17 residues. CDR1 and CDR2 (germline): SEHNR, FQNEAQ (reference sequence).

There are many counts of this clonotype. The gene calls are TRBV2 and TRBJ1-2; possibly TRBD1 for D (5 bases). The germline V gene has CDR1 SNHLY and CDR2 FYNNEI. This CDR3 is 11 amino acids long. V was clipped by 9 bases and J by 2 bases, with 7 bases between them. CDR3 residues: CARGTNYGYTF. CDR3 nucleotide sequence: TGTGCCAGGGGGACGAACTATGGCTACACCTTC.

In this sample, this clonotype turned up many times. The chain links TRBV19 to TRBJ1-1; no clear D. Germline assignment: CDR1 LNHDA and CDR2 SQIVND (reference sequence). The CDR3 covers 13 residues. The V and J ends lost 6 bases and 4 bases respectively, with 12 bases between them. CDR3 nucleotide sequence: TGTGCCAGTAGAGTTCTTGAACGCACTGAAGCTTTCTTT. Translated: CASRVLERTEAFF.

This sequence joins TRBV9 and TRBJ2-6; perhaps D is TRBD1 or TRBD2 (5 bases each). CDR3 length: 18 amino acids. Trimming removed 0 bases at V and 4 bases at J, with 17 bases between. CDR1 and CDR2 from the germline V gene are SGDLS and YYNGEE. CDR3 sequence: CASSVGLYGGSGANVLTF. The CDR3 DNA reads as TGTGCCAGCAGCGTAGGTCTCTATGGGGGAAGCGGGGCCAACGTCCTGACTTTC.

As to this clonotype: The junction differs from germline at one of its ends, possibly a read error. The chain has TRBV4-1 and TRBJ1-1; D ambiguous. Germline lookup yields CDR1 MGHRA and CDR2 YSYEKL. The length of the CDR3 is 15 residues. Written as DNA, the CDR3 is TGCGCCAGCGGCCAATTAGGCCAAATGAACACTGAAGCTTTCTTT. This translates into CASGQLGQMNTEAFF.

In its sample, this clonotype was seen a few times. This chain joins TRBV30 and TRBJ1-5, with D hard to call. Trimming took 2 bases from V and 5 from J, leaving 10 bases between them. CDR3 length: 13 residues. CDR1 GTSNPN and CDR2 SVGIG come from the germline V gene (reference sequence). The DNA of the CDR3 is TGTGCCTGGAGTACTACTTCTGATCAGCCCCAGCATTTT. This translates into CAWSTTSDQPQHF. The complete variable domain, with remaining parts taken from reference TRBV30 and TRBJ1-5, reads SQTIHQWPATLVQPVGSPLSLECTVEGTSNPNLYWYRQAAGRGLQLLFYSVGIGQISSEVPQNLSASRPQDRQFILSSKKLLLSDSGFYLCAWSTTSDQPQHFGDGTRLSIL.

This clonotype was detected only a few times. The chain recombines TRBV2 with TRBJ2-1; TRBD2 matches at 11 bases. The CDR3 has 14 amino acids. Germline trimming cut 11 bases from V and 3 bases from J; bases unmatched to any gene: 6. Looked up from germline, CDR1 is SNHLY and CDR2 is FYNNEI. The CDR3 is CALRGTSGYNEQFF. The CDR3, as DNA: TGTGCCTTAAGAGGGACTAGCGGCTACAATGAGCAGTTCTTC.

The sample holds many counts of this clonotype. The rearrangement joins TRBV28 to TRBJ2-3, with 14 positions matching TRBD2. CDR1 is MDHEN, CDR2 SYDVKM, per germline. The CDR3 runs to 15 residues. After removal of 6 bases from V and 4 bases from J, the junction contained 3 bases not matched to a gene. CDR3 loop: CASRRLAGGSDTQYF. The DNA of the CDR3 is TGTGCCAGCAGAAGACTAGCGGGGGGGTCAGATACGCAGTATTTT.

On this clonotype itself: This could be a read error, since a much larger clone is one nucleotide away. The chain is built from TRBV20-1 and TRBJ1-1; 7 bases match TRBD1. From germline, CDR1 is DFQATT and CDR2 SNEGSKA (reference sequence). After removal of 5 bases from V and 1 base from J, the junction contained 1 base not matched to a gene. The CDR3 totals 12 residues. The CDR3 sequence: CSAGTENTEAFF. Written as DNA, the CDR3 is TGCAGTGCTGGGACAGAGAACACTGAAGCTTTCTTT.

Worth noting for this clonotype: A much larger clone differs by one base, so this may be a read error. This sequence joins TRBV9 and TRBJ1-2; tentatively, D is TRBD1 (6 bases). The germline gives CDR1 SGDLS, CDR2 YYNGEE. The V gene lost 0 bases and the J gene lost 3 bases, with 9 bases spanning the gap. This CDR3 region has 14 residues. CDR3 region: CASSVARGDYGYTF. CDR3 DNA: TGTGCCAGCAGCGTAGCTAGGGGGGACTATGGCTACACCTTC.

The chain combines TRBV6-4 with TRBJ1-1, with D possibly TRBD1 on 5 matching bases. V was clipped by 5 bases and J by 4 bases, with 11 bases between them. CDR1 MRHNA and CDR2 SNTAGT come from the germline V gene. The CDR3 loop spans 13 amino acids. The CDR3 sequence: CASSSHQGTEAFF. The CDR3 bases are TGTGCCAGCAGTAGCCATCAGGGCACTGAAGCTTTCTTT.

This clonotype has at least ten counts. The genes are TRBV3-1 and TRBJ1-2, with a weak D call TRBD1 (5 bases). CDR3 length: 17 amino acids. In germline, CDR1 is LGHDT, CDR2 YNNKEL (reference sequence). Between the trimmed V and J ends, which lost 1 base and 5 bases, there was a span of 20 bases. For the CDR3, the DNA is TGTGCCAGCAGCCAAGTCGGCAGGGCGCCCTCTCGGTATGGCTACACCTTC. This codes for CASSQVGRAPSRYGYTF.

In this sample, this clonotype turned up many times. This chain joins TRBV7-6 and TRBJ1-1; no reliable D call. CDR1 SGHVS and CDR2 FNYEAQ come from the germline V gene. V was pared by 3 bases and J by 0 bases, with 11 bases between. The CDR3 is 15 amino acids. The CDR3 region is CASSFGRNMNTEAFF. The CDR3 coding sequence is TGTGCCAGCAGCTTTGGAAGGAACATGAACACTGAAGCTTTCTTT.

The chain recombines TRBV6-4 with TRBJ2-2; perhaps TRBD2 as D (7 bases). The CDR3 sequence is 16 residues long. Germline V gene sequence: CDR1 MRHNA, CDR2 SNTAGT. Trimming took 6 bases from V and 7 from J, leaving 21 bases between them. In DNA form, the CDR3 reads TGTGCCAGCAGCCCCTATCGGGGGGCGCGCGGCGGGGAGCTGTTTTTT. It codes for CASSPYRGARGGELFF.

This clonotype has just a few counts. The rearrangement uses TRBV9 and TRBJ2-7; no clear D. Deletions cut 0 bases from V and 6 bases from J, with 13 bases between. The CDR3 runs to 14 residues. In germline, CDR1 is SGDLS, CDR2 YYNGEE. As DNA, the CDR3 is TGTGCCAGCAGCGTAGTCGCAGGCTTTGGCGAGCAGTACTTC. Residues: CASSVVAGFGEQYF.

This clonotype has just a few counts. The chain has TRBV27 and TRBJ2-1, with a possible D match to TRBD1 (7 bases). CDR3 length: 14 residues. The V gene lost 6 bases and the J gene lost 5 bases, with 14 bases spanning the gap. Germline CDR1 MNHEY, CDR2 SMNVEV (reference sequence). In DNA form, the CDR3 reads TGTGCCAGCAGGCCTGACAGGGAGGACAATGAGCAGTTCTTC. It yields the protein CASRPDREDNEQFF.

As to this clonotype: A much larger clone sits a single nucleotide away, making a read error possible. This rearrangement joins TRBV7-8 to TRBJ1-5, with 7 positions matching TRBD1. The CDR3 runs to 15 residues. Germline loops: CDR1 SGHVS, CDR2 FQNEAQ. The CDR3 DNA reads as TGTGCCGGCAGCTACCGGACAGGCCCCAATCAGCCCCAGCATTTT. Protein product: CAGSYRTGPNQPQHF.

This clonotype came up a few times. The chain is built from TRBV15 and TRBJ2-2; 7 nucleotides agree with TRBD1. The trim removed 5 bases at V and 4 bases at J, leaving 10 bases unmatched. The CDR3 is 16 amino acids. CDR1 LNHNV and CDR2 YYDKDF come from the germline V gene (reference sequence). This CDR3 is CATSGTGTVTTGELFF. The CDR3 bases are TGTGCCACCAGCGGTACCGGGACAGTAACCACCGGGGAGCTGTTTTTT. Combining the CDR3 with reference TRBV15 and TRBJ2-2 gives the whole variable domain DAMVIQNPRYQVTQFGKPVTLSCSQTLNHNVMYWYQQKSSQAPKLLFHYYDKDFNNEADTPDNFQSRRPNTSFCFLDIRSPGLGDTAMYLCATSGTGTVTTGELFFGEGSRLTVL.

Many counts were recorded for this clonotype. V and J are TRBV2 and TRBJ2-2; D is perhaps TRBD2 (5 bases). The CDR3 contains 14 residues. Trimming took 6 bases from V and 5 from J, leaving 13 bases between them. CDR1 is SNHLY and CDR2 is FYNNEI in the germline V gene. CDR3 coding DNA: TGTGCCAGCAGGGGGTATAGAGGGACCGGGGAGCTGTTTTTT. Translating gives CASRGYRGTGELFF.

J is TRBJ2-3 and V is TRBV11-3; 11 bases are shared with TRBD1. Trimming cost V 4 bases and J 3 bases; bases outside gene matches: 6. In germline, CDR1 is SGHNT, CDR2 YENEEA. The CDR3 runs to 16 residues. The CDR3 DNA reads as TGTGCCAGCAGCTCGCGGGACAGGGGGAGGACAGATACGCAGTATTTT. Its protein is CASSSRDRGRTDTQYF.

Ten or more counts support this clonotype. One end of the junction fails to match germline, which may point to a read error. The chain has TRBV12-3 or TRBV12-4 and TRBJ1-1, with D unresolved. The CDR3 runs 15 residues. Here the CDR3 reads CASSLEGQRNTEAFF. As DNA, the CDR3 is TGTGCCAGCAGCTTAGAAGGGCAGCGGAACACTGAAGCTTTCTTT.

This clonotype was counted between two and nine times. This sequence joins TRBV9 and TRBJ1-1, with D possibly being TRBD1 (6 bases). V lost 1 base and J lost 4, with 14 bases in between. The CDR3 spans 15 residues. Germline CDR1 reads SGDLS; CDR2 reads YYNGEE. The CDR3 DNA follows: TGTGCCAGCAGCGTATCGGGGGGCTTAGGCACTGAAGCTTTCTTT. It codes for CASSVSGGLGTEAFF.

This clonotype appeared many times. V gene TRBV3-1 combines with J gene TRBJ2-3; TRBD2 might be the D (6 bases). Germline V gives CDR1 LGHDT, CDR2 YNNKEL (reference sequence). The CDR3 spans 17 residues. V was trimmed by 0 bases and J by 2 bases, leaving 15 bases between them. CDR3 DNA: TGTGCCAGCAGCCAAGATCCGGCGCGGGGCCTCACAGATACGCAGTATTTT. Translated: CASSQDPARGLTDTQYF.

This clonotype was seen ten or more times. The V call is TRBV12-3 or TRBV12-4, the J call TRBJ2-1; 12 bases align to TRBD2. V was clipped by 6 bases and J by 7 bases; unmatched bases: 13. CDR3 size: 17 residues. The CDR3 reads CASRAPGLAGGGNEQFF. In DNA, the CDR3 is TGTGCCAGCAGGGCACCGGGACTAGCGGGCGGAGGGAATGAGCAGTTCTTC.

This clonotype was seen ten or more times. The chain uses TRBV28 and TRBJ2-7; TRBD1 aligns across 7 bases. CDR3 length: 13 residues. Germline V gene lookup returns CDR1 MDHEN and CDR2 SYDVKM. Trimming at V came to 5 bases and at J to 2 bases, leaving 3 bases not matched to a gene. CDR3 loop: CASSRQGTYEQYF. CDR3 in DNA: TGTGCCAGCAGTCGACAGGGAACCTACGAGCAGTACTTC.

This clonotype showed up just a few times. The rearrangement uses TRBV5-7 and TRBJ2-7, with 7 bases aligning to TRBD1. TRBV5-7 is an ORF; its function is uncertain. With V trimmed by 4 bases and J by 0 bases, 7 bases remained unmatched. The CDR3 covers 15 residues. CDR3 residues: CASSITGTASYEQYF. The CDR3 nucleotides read TGTGCCAGCAGCATAACCGGGACAGCCTCCTACGAGCAGTACTTC.